A single T cell receptor (beta chain) is shown here with its context. The antigen remains unidentified. With a J-beta primer mix and a sample-barcoded 5' primer, a second PCR ran 7 to 11 cycles. Carrying 12 random nucleotides, a template-switch adaptor labeled each individual cDNA molecule. TCRdb reanalysed the 5' RACE reads using MiXCR and keeps one entry per CDR3 protein. This table holds about 1 million distinct CDR3 sequences, more than 35% found once. Healthy Caucasian individuals from Russia aged roughly 6 to 100 served as donors. Peripheral blood samples of 9 to 10 milliliters were drawn from each donor. These data belong to a study of blood T cells in healthy people across ages. Whole-study results and caveats: A greater number of naive CD4+ cells and higher diversity distinguished long-lived donors from aged donors.

The CDR3 runs to 14 residues. V was shortened by 3 bases and J by 4 bases, with 12 bases between the two germline ends. Germline CDR1 SNHLY, CDR2 FYNNEI. This clonotype was sampled from a woman aged 55-70 years in good health. Sequencing was performed on blood. The V and J genes are TRBV2 and TRBJ1-1; D may be TRBD1 (5 bases). The CDR3 DNA follows: TGTGCCAGCAGTGATGGAGGGGCGGGCACTGAAGCTTTCTTT. Its protein product is CASSDGGAGTEAFF.